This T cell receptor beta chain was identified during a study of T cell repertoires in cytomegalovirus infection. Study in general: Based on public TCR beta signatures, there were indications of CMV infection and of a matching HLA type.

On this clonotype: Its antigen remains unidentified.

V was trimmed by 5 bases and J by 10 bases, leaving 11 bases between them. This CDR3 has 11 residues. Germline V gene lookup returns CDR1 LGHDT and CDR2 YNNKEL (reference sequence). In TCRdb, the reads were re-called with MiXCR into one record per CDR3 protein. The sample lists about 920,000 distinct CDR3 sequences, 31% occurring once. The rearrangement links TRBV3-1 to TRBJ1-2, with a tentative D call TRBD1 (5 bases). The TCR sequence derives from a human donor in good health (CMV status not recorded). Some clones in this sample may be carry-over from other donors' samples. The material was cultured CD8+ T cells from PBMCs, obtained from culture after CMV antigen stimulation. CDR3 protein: CASSGQGDYTF. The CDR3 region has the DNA TGTGCCAGCAGCGGGCAGGGTGACTACACCTTC. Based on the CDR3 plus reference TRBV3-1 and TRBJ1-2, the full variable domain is DTAVSQTPKYLVTQMGNDKSIKCEQNLGHDTMYWYKQDSKKFLKIMFSYNNKELIINETVPNRFSPKSPDKAHLNLHINSLELGDSAVYFCASSGQGDYTFGSGTRLTVV.